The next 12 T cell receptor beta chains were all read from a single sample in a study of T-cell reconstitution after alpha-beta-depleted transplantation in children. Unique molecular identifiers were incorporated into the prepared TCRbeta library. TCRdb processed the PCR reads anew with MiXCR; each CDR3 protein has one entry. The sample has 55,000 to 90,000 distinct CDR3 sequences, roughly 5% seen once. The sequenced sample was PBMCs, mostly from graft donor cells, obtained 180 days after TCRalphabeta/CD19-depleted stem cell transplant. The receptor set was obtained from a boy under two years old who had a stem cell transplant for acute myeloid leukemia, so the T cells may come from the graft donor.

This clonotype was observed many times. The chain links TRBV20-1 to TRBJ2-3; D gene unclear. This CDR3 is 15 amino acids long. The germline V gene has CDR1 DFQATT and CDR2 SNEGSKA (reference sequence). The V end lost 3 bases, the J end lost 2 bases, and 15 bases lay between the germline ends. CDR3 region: CSARGFGDLTDTQYF. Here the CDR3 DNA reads TGCAGTGCTAGGGGGTTCGGTGATCTCACAGATACGCAGTATTTT.

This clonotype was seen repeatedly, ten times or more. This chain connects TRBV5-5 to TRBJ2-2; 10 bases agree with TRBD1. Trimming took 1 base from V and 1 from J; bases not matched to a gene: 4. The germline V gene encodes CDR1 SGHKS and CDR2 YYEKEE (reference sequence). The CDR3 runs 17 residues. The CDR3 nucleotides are TGTGCCAGCAGCTTGCTGGGACAGGGGATGAACACCGGGGAGCTGTTTTTT. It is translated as CASSLLGQGMNTGELFF. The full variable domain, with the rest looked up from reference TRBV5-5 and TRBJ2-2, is DAGVTQSPTHLIKTRGQQVTLRCSPISGHKSVSWYQQVLGQGPQFIFQYYEKEERGRGNFPDRFSARQFPNYSSELNVNALLLGDSALYLCASSLLGQGMNTGELFFGEGSRLTVL.

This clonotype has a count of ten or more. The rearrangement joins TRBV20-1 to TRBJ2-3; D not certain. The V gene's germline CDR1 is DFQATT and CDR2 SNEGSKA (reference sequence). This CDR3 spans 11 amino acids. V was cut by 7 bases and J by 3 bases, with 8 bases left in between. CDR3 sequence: CSVTRTDTQYF. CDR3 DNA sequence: TGCAGTGTTACGAGGACAGATACGCAGTATTTT.

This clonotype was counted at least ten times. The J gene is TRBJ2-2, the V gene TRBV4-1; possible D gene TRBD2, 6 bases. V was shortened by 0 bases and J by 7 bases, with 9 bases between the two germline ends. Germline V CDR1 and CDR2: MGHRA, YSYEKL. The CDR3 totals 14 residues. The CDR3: CASSQEGGVGELFF. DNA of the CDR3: TGCGCCAGCAGCCAAGAAGGAGGGGTCGGGGAGCTGTTTTTT.

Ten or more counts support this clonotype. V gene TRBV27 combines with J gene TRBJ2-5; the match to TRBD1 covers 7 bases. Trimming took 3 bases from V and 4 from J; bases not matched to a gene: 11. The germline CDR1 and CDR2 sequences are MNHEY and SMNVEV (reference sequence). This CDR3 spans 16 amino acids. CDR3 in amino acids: CASSFSSTGIPETQYF. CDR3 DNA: TGTGCCAGCAGTTTTTCCTCGACAGGGATACCAGAGACCCAGTACTTC.

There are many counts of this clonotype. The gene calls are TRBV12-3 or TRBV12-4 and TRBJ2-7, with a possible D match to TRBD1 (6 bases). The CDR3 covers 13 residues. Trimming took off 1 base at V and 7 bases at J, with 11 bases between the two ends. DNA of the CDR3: TGTGCCAGCAGTTTAGGCAGGGGCGGGGAGCAGTACGTC. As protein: CASSLGRGGEQYV.

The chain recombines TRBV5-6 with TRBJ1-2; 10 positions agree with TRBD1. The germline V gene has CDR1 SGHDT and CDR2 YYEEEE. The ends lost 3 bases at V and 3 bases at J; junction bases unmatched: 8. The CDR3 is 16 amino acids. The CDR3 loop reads CASSSPGTGVYYGYTF. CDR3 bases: TGTGCCAGCAGCTCGCCTGGGACAGGGGTCTACTATGGCTACACCTTC.

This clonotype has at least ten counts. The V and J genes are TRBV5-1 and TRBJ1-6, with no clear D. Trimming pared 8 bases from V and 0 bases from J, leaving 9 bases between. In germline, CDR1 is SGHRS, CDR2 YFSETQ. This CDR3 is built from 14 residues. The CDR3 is CASNAGSYNSPLHF. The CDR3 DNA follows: TGCGCCAGTAACGCAGGCTCCTATAATTCACCCCTCCACTTT.

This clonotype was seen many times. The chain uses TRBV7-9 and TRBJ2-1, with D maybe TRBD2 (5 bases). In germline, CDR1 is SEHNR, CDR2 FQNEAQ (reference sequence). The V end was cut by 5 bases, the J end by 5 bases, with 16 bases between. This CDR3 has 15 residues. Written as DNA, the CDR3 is TGTGCCAGCAGCCCTGGGATGTCGGGGAACAATGAGCAGTTCTTC. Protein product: CASSPGMSGNNEQFF.

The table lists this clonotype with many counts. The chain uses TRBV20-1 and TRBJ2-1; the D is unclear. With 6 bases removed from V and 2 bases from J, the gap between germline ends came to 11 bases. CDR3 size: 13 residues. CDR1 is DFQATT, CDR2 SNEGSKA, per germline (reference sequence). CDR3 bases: TGCAGTGCCGCGGACCTGACCTACAATGAGCAGTTCTTC. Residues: CSAADLTYNEQFF.

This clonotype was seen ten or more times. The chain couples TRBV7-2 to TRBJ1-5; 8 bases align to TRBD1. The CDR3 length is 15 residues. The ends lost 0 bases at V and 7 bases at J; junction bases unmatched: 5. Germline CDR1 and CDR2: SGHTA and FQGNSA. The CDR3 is CASSLAWTGRQPQHF. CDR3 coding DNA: TGTGCCAGCAGCTTAGCTTGGACAGGGAGGCAGCCCCAGCATTTT.

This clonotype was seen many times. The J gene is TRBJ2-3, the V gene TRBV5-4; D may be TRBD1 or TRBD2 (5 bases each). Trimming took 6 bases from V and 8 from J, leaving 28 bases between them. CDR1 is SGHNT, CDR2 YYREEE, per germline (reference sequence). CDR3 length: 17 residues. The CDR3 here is CASTPGTRPSGRGTQYF. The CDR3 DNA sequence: TGTGCCAGCACCCCTGGGACCCGACCTTCCGGGCGCGGTACGCAGTATTTT.